This TCR beta chain is drawn from a study of blood T cell repertoires in COVID-19. Study as a whole: T cells, B-cell-depleted T cells, or PBMCs supplied cDNA or gDNA.

Per the authors' pipeline: How many nucleated cells were present was estimated from reference gene primer amplification. Sequencing used immunoSEQ multiplex PCR; TCRdb keeps in-frame clones, though not all of them. The DNA gave D and trimming, while V, J and clone size come from that table. The data hold 160,000 or so clones, with roughly nine tenths observed a single time. The V and J ends lost 6 bases and 0 bases, in that order; junction bases with no gene match: 6. CDR3 length: 15 amino acids. Germline-derived CDR1 and CDR2 are SNHLY and FYNNEI. The specimen was peripheral blood. This TCR was sampled from a woman in her 70s with acute or convalescent COVID-19. The chain recombines TRBV2 with TRBJ2-3; TRBD1 matches 7 bases. In nucleotides, the CDR3 is TGTGCCAGCAGAGGGACAGCTACTAGCACAGATACGCAGTATTTT. Residues: CASRGTATSTDTQYF.